Presented here are 7 T cell receptor beta chains from one specimen sequenced in a study of cytomegalovirus exposure and HLA in healthy donors. Sequencing used immunoSEQ multiplex PCR; TCRdb keeps in-frame clones, though not all of them. Of around 140,000 clones listed, nearly 90% were seen once; the top ten hold 0.95% to 1.5%. The sequenced material came from PBMCs. The origin of the receptors is a woman aged 18-29 years in good health and CMV-seronegative.

This clone was observed a few times. The rearrangement uses TRBV9 and TRBJ1-2; TRBD1 matches at 7 bases. Looked up from germline, CDR1 is SGDLS and CDR2 is YYNGEE. V shed 0 bases and J 8 bases; nucleotides not matched to a gene: 13. The CDR3 loop spans 16 amino acids. The CDR3 spells CASSVAVGQITVGYTF. The CDR3 DNA follows: TGTGCCAGCAGCGTAGCGGTGGGACAGATCACCGTCGGCTACACCTTC.

The chain employs TRBV6-5 and TRBJ2-1; possibly TRBD2 for D (5 bases). Germline CDR1 reads MNHEY; CDR2 reads SVGAGI. The CDR3 covers 15 residues. V lost 2 bases, J lost 8 bases, and 16 bases lay in between. The CDR3 nucleotides read TGTGCCAGCAGTTACGGGTCGGGGTTGTGGGATGAGCAGTTCTTC. Translated, it gives CASSYGSGLWDEQFF.

This clone has only a few counts. The rearrangement links TRBV6-1 to TRBJ2-7; D might be TRBD1 (6 bases). Germline assignment: CDR1 MNHNS and CDR2 SASEGT. This CDR3 comprises 15 residues. Trimming stripped 6 bases from V and 1 base from J, with 16 bases between. CDR3 region: CASSNRDTLSYEQYF. In DNA form, the CDR3 reads TGTGCCAGCAGCAACAGGGACACCCTATCCTACGAGCAGTACTTC.

This chain connects TRBV10-2 to TRBJ1-1; 7 bases are shared with TRBD1. Germline V gene data show CDR1 as WSHSY and CDR2 as SAAADI. V lost 4 bases to trimming and J lost 3 bases; unmatched junction nucleotides: 2. This CDR3 has 13 amino acids. CDR3 loop: CASSGDSYTEAFF. The CDR3 bases are TGCGCCAGCAGTGGGGACAGCTACACTGAAGCTTTCTTT.

The sample holds a few counts of this clone. V and J are TRBV18 and TRBJ2-5, with a possible D match to TRBD2 (7 bases). The germline V gene encodes CDR1 KGHSH and CDR2 LQKENI. The V gene lost 3 bases and the J gene lost 4 bases, with 18 bases spanning the gap. The CDR3 is 16 residues long. The chain's CDR3 is CASSPVAGAQGETQYF. Here the CDR3 DNA reads TGTGCCAGCTCACCGGTTGCGGGGGCCCAGGGAGAGACCCAGTACTTC.

The count of this clone is one. This sequence joins TRBV7-2 and TRBJ2-3; TRBD2 matches 7 bases. The CDR3 sequence is 15 residues long. Germline loops: CDR1 SGHTA, CDR2 FQGNSA. Trimming took 5 bases from V and 8 from J; bases not matched to a gene: 13. DNA for the CDR3: TGTGCCAGCAGCCCGAGACAGCGGGGTGGGGGTACGCAGTATTTT. Protein sequence: CASSPRQRGGGTQYF.

This chain joins TRBV5-1 and TRBJ1-2; D possibly corresponds to TRBD1 (5 bases). Looked up from germline, CDR1 is SGHRS and CDR2 is YFSETQ. The CDR3 is 13 residues long. V shed 4 bases and J shed 4 bases, with 11 bases lying between them. The CDR3 DNA is TGCGCCAGCAGCCTGGACACCCTCTATGGCTACACCTTC. The encoded protein is CASSLDTLYGYTF.